This T cell receptor (beta chain) was documented in a study of cytomegalovirus exposure and HLA in healthy donors. Study-wide results and caveats: CMV antigen specificity was confirmed in vitro for three CMV-associated chains.

Turning to this clone: The antigen is not known.

60 Vbeta and 13 Jbeta primers were used in PCR. Clones were read by immunoSEQ multiplex PCR, and TCRdb kept only the in-frame ones, dropping some. Among tens of thousands of clones listed, around 69% were seen once. V lost 0 bases and J 2 bases, leaving 6 bases between the germline ends. The CDR3 loop spans 14 amino acids. Germline CDR1 is MNHNY and CDR2 is SVGAGI (reference sequence). The sequencing input was PBMCs. The genes are TRBV6-6 and TRBJ2-3; D gene unclear. This clonotype originated in a man aged 25-45 years in good health and CMV-seronegative. The DNA for the CDR3 is TGTGCCAGCAGTTACTCCTCCCTCACAGATACGCAGTATTTT. It is translated as CASSYSSLTDTQYF.